This T cell receptor (beta chain) is drawn from a study of T-cell reconstitution after alpha-beta-depleted transplantation in children. This clonotype came up many times. It was with unique molecular identifiers that the TCRbeta library was prepared. TCRdb redid the calling of the PCR reads with MiXCR, one entry per CDR3 protein. The profile shows approximately 1,000,000 distinct CDR3 sequences, 25% to 30% of them singletons. Germline lookup yields CDR1 MNHEY and CDR2 SVGEGT. The CDR3 totals 13 residues. V dropped 5 bases and J dropped 5; count of bases not matched to a gene: 3. The J gene is TRBJ2-5, the V gene TRBV6-2 or TRBV6-3; TRBD1 agrees at 9 bases. Sequencing was performed on PBMCs, mostly from graft donor cells, taken 360 days after TCRalphabeta/CD19-depleted stem cell transplant. This clonotype was obtained from a boy less than two years old who had a stem cell transplant for SCID, so the T cells may come from the graft donor. The chain's CDR3 is CASSGTGKETQYF. The CDR3 DNA sequence: TGTGCCAGCAGTGGGACAGGGAAGGAGACCCAGTACTTC.